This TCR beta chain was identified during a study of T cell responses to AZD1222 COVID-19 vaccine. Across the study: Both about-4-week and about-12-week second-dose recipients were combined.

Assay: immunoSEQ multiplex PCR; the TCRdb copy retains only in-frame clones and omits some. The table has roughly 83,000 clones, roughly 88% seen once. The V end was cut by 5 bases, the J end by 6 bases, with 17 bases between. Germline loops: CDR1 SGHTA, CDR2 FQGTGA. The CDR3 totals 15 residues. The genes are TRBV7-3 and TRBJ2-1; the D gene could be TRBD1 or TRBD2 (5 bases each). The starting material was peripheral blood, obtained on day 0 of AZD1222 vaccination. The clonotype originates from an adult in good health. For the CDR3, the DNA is TGTGCCAGCAGCGGCACGGGACCCTCGGCCAATGAGCAGTTCTTC. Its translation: CASSGTGPSANEQFF.